Below are 10 T cell receptor beta chains sequenced from a single sample in a study of tumor-infiltrating lymphocytes in primary liver carcinoma. Germline DNA was also extracted, and blood RNA derived from unsorted whole blood. From around 0.5 ug of total RNA, TCR beta-specific cDNA was reverse-transcribed using a constant-region primer. Sequencing libraries for TCR beta derived from three nested multiplex PCR rounds that used slightly modified ARM-PCR. Researchers ran the first two PCR rounds for roughly 10 cycles each with TRBV1-TRBV30 forward primers and a C-beta reverse primer. TCRdb called the multiplex PCR reads again in MiXCR, with one record for every CDR3 protein. The sample yields 310,000 or so distinct CDR3 sequences, approximately 58% seen once. The source material was peripheral blood. These receptors were obtained from a woman in her thirties with primary liver carcinoma and hepatitis B virus infection.

In the case of this clonotype: A read error may be the cause here, since a much bigger clone is one base away. This chain links TRBV12-3 or TRBV12-4 with TRBJ2-1; tentative D call: TRBD2 (6 bases). Trimming took 3 bases from V and 9 from J, leaving 15 bases between them. This CDR3 region has 14 residues. Here the CDR3 reads CASSLGRVGGEQFF. CDR3 bases: TGTGCCAGCAGTTTGGGAAGGGTGGGAGGTGAGCAGTTCTTC.

Comments on this clonotype: With a much larger clone just one base away, this may be a read error. This chain joins TRBV12-3 or TRBV12-4 and TRBJ2-5; D may be TRBD2 (6 bases). Between the trimmed V and J ends, which lost 3 bases and 8 bases, there was a span of 13 bases. The CDR3 has 13 residues. The DNA for the CDR3 is TGTGCCAGCAGTTTCGGCGGGGAGAATACCCAGTACTTC. It yields the protein CASSFGGENTQYF.

Remarks on this clonotype: An end of the junction differs from the germline gene, which may be a read error. V is TRBV7-9 and J is TRBJ2-5; D ambiguous. The CDR3 is made up of 12 amino acids. Germline V CDR1 and CDR2: SEHNR, FQNEAQ (reference sequence). CDR3 residues: CASSADEETQCF. The DNA of the CDR3 is TGTGCCAGCAGCGCCGATGAAGAGACCCAGTGCTTC.

This clonotype was detected once. It is likely a read error, because the conserved phenylalanine at the end of the CDR3 is missing. V is TRBV11-2 and J is TRBJ1-1; possibly TRBD1 for D (5 bases). V dropped 7 bases and J dropped 10 bases, with 19 bases sitting between them. Germline CDR1 reads SGHAT; CDR2 reads FQNNGV. This CDR3 is 13 amino acids long. The CDR3 region is CASTTLVTGGAFL. CDR3 coding DNA: TGTGCCAGCACCACCCTCGTAACAGGTGGAGCTTTCCTT.

This clonotype has a handful of counts. V gene TRBV12-3 or TRBV12-4 combines with J gene TRBJ1-4; D ambiguous. The CDR3 spans 15 residues. With 6 bases removed from V and 4 bases from J, the gap between germline ends came to 15 bases. CDR3 bases: TGTGCCAGCAGCCCAAGCGGACCTGATAATGAAAAACTGTTTTTT. Translation gives CASSPSGPDNEKLFF.

Details on this clonotype: At one end, the junction sequence differs from germline, possibly due to a read error. The genes are TRBV5-1 and TRBJ2-7; 8 bases agree with TRBD1. The CDR3 has 16 residues. Germline V gene sequence: CDR1 SGHRS, CDR2 YFSETQ. This chain's CDR3 is CVSSFGPDRASYEQYF. The DNA for the CDR3 is TGCGTCAGCAGCTTTGGTCCGGACAGGGCTTCCTACGAGCAGTACTTC.

The chain has TRBV6-2 or TRBV6-3 and TRBJ2-2, with 9 bases lining up with TRBD1. The CDR3 contains 15 residues. The germline V gene encodes CDR1 MNHEY and CDR2 SVGEGT. The V and J ends lost 11 bases and 5 bases, in that order; junction bases with no gene match: 12. CDR3 loop: CAASLGTGWTGELFF. CDR3 coding DNA: TGTGCCGCGTCCCTTGGGACAGGGTGGACCGGGGAGCTGTTTTTT.

This clonotype occurred a few times. This chain links TRBV30 with TRBJ2-5; the D gene could be TRBD1 or TRBD2 (6 bases each). Germline CDR1 GTSNPN, CDR2 SVGIG (reference sequence). This CDR3 region has 16 residues. Between the trimmed V and J ends, which lost 0 bases and 6 bases, there was a span of 20 bases. DNA of the CDR3: TGTGCCTGGAGTGTAAACGGCGTGGGGGGCCCGAAGACCCAGTACTTC. Translation: CAWSVNGVGGPKTQYF.

This clonotype has just one count. The junction departs from germline at one end; a sequencing error may be responsible. The genes are TRBV11-2 and TRBJ1-1; the D gene is possibly TRBD1 (6 bases). Germline values: CDR1 SGHAT, CDR2 FQNNGV. This CDR3 is built from 15 residues. The CDR3 coding sequence is TGTGCCAGCAGCGTTCAAAGGGGGGTTCGGACTGAAACTTTCTTT. Amino acid sequence: CASSVQRGVRTETFF.

The rearrangement uses TRBV11-3 and TRBJ1-1, with no clear D. CDR1 and CDR2 from the germline V gene are SGHNT and YENEEA. Between the trimmed V and J ends, which lost 4 bases and 0 bases, there was a span of 15 bases. There are 16 residues in the CDR3. CDR3 sequence reads: CASSSRSVTMNTEAFF. Written as DNA, the CDR3 is TGTGCCAGCAGCTCTAGATCGGTAACGATGAACACTGAAGCTTTCTTT.